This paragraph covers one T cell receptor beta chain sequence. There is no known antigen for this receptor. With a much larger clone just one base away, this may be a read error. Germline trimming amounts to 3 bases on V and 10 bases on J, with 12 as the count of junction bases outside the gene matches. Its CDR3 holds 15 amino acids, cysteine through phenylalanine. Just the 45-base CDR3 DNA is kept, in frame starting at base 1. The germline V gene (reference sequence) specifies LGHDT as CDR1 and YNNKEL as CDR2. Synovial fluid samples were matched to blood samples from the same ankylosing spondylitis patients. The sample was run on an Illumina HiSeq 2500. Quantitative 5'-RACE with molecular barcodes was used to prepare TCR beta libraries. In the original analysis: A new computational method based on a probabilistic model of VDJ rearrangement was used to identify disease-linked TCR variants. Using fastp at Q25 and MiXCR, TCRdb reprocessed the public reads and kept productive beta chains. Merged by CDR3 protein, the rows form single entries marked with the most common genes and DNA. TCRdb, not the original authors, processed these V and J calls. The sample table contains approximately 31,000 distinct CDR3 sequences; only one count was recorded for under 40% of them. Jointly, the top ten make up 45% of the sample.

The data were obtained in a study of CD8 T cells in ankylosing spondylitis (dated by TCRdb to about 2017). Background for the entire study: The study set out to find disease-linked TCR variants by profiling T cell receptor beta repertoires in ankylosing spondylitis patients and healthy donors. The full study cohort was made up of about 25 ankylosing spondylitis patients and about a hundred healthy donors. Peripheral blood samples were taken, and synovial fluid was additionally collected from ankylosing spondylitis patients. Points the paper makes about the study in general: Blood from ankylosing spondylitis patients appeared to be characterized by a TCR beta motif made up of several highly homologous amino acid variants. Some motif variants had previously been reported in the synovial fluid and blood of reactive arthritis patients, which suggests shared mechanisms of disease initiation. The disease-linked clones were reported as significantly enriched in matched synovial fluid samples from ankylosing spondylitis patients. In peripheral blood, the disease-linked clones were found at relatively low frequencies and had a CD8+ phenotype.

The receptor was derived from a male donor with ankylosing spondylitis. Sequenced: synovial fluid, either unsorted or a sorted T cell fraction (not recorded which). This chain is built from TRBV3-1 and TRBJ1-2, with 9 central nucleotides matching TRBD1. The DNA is TGTGCCAGCAGCCAGAGGTTGGACAGGGGCGATGACTACACCTTC. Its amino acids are CASSQRLDRGDDYTF.